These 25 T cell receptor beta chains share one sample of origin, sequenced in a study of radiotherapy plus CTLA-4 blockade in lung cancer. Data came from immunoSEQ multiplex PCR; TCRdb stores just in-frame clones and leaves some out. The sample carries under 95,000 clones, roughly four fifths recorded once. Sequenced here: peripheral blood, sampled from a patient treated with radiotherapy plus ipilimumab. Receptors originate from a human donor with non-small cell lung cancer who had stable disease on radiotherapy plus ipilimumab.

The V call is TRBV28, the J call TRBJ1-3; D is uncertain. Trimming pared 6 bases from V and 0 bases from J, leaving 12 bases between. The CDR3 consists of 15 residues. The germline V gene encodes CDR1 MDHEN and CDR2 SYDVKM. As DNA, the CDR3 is TGTGCCAGCAGCCCTGGACTGTTCTCTGGAAACACCATATATTTT. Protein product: CASSPGLFSGNTIYF.

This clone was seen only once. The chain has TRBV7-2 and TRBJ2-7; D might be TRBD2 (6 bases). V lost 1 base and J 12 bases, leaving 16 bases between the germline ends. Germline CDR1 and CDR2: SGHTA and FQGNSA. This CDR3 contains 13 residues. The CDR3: CASSLGGTPSPYF. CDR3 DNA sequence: TGTGCCAGCAGCTTAGGCGGGACTCCTTCCCCGTACTTC.

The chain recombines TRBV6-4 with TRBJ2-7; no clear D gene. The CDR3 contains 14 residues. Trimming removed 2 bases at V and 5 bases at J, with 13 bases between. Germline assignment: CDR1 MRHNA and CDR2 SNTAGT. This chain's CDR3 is CASSDNAPIDEQYF. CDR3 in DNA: TGTGCCAGCAGTGACAACGCCCCGATCGACGAGCAGTACTTC.

CDR3 sequence: CASSQDLGGPTDGYTF. In DNA form, the CDR3 reads TGTGCCAGCAGCCAAGATCTTGGGGGCCCCACTGATGGCTACACCTTC. V usage is TRBV14 and J usage is TRBJ1-2, with D maybe TRBD1 (6 bases). V lost 0 bases and J 6 bases, leaving 17 bases between the germline ends. Per the germline V gene, CDR1 is SGHDN and CDR2 is FVKESK. The CDR3 is made up of 16 amino acids.

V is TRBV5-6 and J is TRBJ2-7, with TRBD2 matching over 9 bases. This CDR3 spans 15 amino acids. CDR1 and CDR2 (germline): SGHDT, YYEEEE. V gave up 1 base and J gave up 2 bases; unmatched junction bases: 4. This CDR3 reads CASSLNGGGAYEQYF. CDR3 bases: TGTGCCAGCAGCTTGAACGGCGGGGGGGCCTACGAGCAGTACTTC.

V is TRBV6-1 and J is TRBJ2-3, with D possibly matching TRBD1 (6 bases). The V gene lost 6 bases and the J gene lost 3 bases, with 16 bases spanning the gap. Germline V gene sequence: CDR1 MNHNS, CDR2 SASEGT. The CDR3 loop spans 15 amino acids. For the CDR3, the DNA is TGTGCCAGCAGCCCTACAGGGTCCCAGACAGATACGCAGTATTTT. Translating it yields CASSPTGSQTDTQYF.

The CDR3 nucleotides read TGCGCCAGCAGCGGAGGCCGGGACCGCAATGAGCAGTTCTTC. Residues: CASSGGRDRNEQFF. This chain links TRBV5-1 with TRBJ2-1; D might be TRBD1 or TRBD2, each matching 5 bases. CDR1 and CDR2 (germline): SGHRS, YFSETQ. This CDR3 has 14 residues. The germline V and J ends were trimmed by 4 bases and 6 bases, with 14 bases remaining between them.

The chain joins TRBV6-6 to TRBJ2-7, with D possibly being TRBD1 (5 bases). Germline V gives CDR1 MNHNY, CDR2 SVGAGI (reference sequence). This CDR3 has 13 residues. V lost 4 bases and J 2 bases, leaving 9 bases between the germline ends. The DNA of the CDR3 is TGTGCCAGCAGTTTTAAGGGGCCCTACGAGCAGTACTTC. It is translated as CASSFKGPYEQYF.

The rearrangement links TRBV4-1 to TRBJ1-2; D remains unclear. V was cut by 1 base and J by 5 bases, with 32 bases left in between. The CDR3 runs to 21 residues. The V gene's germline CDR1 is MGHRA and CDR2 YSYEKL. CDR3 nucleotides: TGCGCCAGCAGCCAAGGGGGTTACAGTCCCTGGTCGGCTAGCGTGGGATATGGCTACACCTTC. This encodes CASSQGGYSPWSASVGYGYTF.

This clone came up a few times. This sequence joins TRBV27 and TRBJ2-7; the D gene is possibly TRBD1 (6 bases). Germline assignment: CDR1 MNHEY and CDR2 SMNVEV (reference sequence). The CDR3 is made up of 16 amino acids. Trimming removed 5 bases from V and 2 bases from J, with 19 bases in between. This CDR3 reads CASSPYYGTPTYEQYF. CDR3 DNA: TGTGCCAGCAGTCCGTATTACGGGACACCTACCTACGAGCAGTACTTC.

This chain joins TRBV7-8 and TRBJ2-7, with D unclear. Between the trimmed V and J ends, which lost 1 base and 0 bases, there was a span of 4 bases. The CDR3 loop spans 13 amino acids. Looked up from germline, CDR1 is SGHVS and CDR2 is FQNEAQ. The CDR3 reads CASSLVSSYEQYF. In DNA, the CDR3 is TGTGCCAGCAGCTTAGTCAGCTCCTACGAGCAGTACTTC.

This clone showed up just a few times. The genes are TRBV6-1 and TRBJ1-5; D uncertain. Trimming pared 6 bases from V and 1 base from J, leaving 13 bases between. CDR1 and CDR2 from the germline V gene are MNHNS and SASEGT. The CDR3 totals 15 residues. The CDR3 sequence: CASRNNRVSNQPQHF. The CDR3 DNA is TGTGCCAGCAGAAACAACAGAGTAAGCAATCAGCCCCAGCATTTT.

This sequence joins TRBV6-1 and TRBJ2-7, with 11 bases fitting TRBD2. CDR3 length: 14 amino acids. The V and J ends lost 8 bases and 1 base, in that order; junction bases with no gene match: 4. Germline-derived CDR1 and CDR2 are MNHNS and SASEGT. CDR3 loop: CASSTSGASYEQYF. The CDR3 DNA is TGTGCCAGCTCGACTAGCGGGGCATCCTACGAGCAGTACTTC.

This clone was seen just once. The CDR3 protein is CAILEGSLYNEQFF. For the CDR3, the DNA is TGTGCCATCTTGGAGGGGAGCCTATACAATGAGCAGTTCTTC. The genes are TRBV28 and TRBJ2-1; a possible D gene is TRBD2 (6 bases). Germline values: CDR1 MDHEN, CDR2 SYDVKM. Trimming took 10 bases from V and 4 from J, leaving 17 bases between them. This CDR3 is 14 amino acids long.

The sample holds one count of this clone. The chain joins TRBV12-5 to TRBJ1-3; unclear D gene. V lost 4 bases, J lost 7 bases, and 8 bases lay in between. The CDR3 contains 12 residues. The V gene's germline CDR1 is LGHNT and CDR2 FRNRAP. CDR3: CASGSDGNTIYF. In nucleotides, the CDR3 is TGTGCTAGTGGTTCAGACGGGAACACCATATATTTT. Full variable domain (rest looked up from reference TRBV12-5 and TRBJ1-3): DARVTQTPRHKVTEMGQEVTMRCQPILGHNTVFWYRQTMMQGLELLAYFRNRAPLDDSGMPKDRFSAEMPDATLATLKIQPSEPRDSAVYFCASGSDGNTIYFGEGSWLTVV.

The CDR3 reads CASSSGRATEQFF. In DNA form, the CDR3 reads TGTGCCAGCAGTAGCGGGAGGGCCACTGAGCAGTTCTTC. V usage is TRBV5-4 and J usage is TRBJ2-1, with 11 bases matching TRBD2. The CDR3 has 13 residues. After removal of 5 bases from V and 9 bases from J, the junction contained 4 bases not matched to a gene. Germline-derived CDR1 and CDR2 are SGHNT and YYREEE (reference sequence). The full variable domain, completed using reference TRBV5-4 and TRBJ2-1, is ETGVTQSPTHLIKTRGQQVTLRCSSQSGHNTVSWYQQALGQGPQFIFQYYREEENGRGNFPPRFSGLQFPNYSSELNVNALELDDSALYLCASSSGRATEQFFGPGTRLTVL.

CDR3 amino acids: CASSQGTSGILNEQYF. In DNA form, the CDR3 reads TGCGCCAGCAGCCAAGGGACTAGCGGCATCCTAAACGAGCAGTACTTC. The chain carries TRBV4-3 and TRBJ2-7; 10 nucleotides match TRBD2. Per germline, CDR1 LGHNA and CDR2 YSLEER. The CDR3 sequence is 16 residues long. The trim removed 1 base at V and 5 bases at J, leaving 8 bases unmatched.

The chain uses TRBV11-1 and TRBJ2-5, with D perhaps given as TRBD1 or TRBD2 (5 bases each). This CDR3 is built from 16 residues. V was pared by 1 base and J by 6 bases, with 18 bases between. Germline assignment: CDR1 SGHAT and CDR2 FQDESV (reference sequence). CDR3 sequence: CASSLGRQGREKTQYF. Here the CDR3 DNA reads TGTGCCAGCAGCTTAGGGAGGCAGGGTCGGGAAAAGACCCAGTACTTC.

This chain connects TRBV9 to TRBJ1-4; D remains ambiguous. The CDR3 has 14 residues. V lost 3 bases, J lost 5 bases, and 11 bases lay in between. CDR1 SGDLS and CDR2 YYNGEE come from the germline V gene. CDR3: CASSGVGPNEKLFF. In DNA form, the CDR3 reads TGTGCCAGCAGCGGTGTGGGTCCCAATGAAAAACTGTTTTTT.

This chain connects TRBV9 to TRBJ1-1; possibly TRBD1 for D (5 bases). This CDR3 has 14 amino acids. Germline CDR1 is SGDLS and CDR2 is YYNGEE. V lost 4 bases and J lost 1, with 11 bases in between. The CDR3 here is CASSPLDRNTEAFF. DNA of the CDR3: TGTGCCAGCAGCCCCTTAGACAGGAACACTGAAGCTTTCTTT.

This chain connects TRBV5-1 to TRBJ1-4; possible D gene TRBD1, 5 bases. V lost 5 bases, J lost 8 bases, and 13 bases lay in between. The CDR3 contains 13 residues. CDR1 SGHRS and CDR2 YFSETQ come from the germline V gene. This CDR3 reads CASSLGVQEKLFF. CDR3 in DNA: TGCGCCAGCAGTCTGGGGGTACAGGAAAAACTGTTTTTT.

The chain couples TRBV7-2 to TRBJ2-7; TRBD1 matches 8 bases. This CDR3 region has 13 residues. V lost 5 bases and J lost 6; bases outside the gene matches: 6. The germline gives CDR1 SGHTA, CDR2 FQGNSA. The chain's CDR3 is CASSPDRGGEQYF. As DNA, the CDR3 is TGTGCCAGCAGCCCTGACAGGGGTGGCGAGCAGTACTTC.

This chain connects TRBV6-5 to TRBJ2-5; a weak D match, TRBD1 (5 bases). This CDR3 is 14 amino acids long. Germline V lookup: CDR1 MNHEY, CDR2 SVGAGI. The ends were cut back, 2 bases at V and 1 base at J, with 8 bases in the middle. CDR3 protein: CASSYVQGQETQYF. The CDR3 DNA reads TGTGCCAGCAGTTACGTCCAGGGCCAAGAGACCCAGTACTTC.

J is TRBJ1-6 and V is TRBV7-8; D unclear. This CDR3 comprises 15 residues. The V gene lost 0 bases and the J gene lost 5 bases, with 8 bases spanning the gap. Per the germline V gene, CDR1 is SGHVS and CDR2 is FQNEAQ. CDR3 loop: CASSLAAGHNSPLHF. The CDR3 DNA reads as TGTGCCAGCAGCTTAGCGGCAGGCCATAATTCACCCCTCCACTTT. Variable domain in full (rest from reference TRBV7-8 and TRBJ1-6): GAGVSQSPRYKVAKRGQDVALRCDPISGHVSLFWYQQALGQGPEFLTYFQNEAQLDKSGLPSDRFFAERPEGSVSTLKIQRTQQEDSAVYLCASSLAAGHNSPLHFGNGTRLTVT.

The CDR3 DNA reads TGTGCCAGCAGCCTCCTACTAGCGGGGGGCTACAATGAGCAGTTCTTC. Translated: CASSLLLAGGYNEQFF. This chain connects TRBV7-8 to TRBJ2-1; 12 positions match TRBD2. Looked up from germline, CDR1 is SGHVS and CDR2 is FQNEAQ. The CDR3 has 16 residues. V lost 5 bases to trimming and J lost 3 bases; unmatched junction nucleotides: 5.